The clone carrying this T cell receptor beta chain appeared many times. This sample was taken from a study of T cells in Graves' hyperthyroidism and ophthalmopathy. Amplified TCR beta CDR3 regions came from RNA transcripts. Using the HTBI primer set, a first-round RT-PCR was run on the TCR CDR3. Via MiXCR, TCRdb re-called the multiplex PCR reads, giving one row per CDR3 protein. The table records hundreds of thousands of distinct CDR3 sequences, approximately 36% of them present only once. Sequences were obtained from blood. This receptor was taken from a woman between 40 and 55 years old with Graves' hyperthyroidism.

The CDR3 spells CATSDGQGVGSNQPQHF. The CDR3 DNA sequence: TGTGCCACCAGTGACGGACAGGGGGTGGGTAGCAATCAGCCCCAGCATTTT. This chain connects TRBV24-1 to TRBJ1-5, with TRBD1 matching 10 bases. Unmatched junction bases numbered 5, after V lost 4 bases and J lost 0 bases. The CDR3 consists of 17 residues. Germline V gives CDR1 KGHDR, CDR2 SFDVKD.